The TCR beta chain under discussion was sequenced for a study of response to subunit inactivated influenza vaccine (dated by TCRdb to the late 2010s). Context from the whole study: To follow how T cells responded to a trivalent subunit inactivated influenza vaccine, the researchers relied on deep quantitative profiling of the T cell receptor repertoire. Results the study describes overall, beyond this receptor: The authors proposed that each seasonal influenza vaccination may bring in only a limited number of new T cells.

Library construction relied on RT-PCR. Sequencing was performed on an Illumina HiSeq 2500. The public reads were reanalyzed by TCRdb: fastp trimming at Q25, MiXCR alignment, in-frame beta chains only. Every CDR3 protein is listed once, alongside the most common genes and DNA of its rows. The sample table contains over 150,000 distinct CDR3 sequences; only one count was recorded for about 9.3% of them. Roughly 10% of the sample lies in the top ten. On this clonotype itself: Its antigen specificity is not known. Per-base qualities were not stored, and no clone one base away is much larger.

There are 12 amino acids in the CDR3, from cysteine to phenylalanine inclusive. The retained sequence is limited to the CDR3, 36 bases, with the frame set at the first base. CDR1 KGHDR and CDR2 SFDVKD were looked up in the germline V gene. A distance of 7 bases separates the germline ends of V and J, which lose 2 bases and 9 bases respectively. The chain is encoded by TRBV24-1 joined to TRBJ2-1, with TRBD2 tentatively as D gene (5 bases match). Sample: non-naive T cells sorted from PBMCs, taken on the day of vaccination. This specimen's cell subset or site label, interpreted: memory T cell fraction. The clonotype originates from a man aged 50-59 years who received an inactivated influenza vaccine. Donor details come from another sample of the same person, matched by shared clones. The CDR3 reads CATSDSAVEQFF. The DNA sequence is as follows: TGTGCCACCAGTGATTCAGCGGTTGAGCAGTTCTTC.